This entry concerns a single T cell receptor (beta chain). Its specificity is not known. Generated by immunoSEQ multiplex PCR, the TCRdb table keeps only in-frame clones and is missing some. The table has some 1,900,000 clones, about 95% seen once. CD45RO-negative CD8 cells positively selected for CCR7 made up the naive population, which excluded terminally differentiated effector memory CD45RA+ cells. Within Nashville, Tennessee resided all donors, each a Caucasian adult. Germline loops: CDR1 WSHSY, CDR2 SAAADI. With 4 bases clipped from V and 4 bases from J, the junction kept 7 bases outside the gene matches. The CDR3 totals 15 residues. This entry comes from a study of shared clonotypes between healthy human individuals. Study information: Each donor contributed plates that comprised three CD4 naive, three CD4 memory, two CD8 naive and one CD8 memory. Findings and caveats of the study: Rarefaction showed sorted-subset sequencing was incomplete despite large depth.

The chain employs TRBV10-2 and TRBJ2-1, with 7 bases lining up with TRBD2. Sequencing was performed on naive CD8+ T cells sorted from blood. This clonotype was sampled from a man between 18 and 29 years old in good health. The CDR3: CASSGGGSPYNEQFF. The CDR3 bases are TGCGCCAGCAGTGGGGGCGGGAGCCCGTACAATGAGCAGTTCTTC.